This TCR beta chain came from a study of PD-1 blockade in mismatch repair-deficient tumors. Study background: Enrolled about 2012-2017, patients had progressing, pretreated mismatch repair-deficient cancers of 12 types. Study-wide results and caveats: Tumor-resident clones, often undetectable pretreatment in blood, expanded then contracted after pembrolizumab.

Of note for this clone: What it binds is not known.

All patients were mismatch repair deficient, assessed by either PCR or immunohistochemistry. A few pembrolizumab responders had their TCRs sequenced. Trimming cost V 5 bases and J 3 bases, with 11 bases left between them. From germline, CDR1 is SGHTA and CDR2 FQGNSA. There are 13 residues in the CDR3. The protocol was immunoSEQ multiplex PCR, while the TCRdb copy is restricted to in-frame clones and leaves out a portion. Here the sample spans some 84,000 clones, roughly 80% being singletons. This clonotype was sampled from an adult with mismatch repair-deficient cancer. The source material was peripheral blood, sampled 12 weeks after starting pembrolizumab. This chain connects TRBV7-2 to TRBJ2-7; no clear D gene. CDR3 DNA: TGTGCCAGCAGCCAAAGACCCCGCTACGAGCAGTACTTC. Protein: CASSQRPRYEQYF.